This note documents a single T cell receptor (beta chain) sequence. The data are from a study of blood T cell repertoires in COVID-19. The V end lost 2 bases, the J end lost 4 bases, and 13 bases lay between the germline ends. Germline assignment: CDR1 SNHLY and CDR2 FYNNEI. The CDR3 covers 15 residues. Using immunoSEQ multiplex PCR, the repertoire was profiled, and TCRdb retains in-frame clones only, with some absent. Of around 77,000 clones listed, around 83% are singletons. This TCR was recovered from a man between 25 and 39 years old with COVID-19, enrolled during active disease. V is TRBV2 and J is TRBJ2-3; D unresolved. Sequencing used peripheral blood. The CDR3 loop reads CASSERLVGSDTQYF. For the CDR3, the DNA is TGTGCCAGCAGTGAACGGCTAGTTGGGTCAGATACGCAGTATTTT.